One and the same sample provided the 8 T cell receptor beta chains below, sequenced in a study. One entry per CDR3 protein results from TCRdb running MiXCR on the 5' RACE reads. The repertoire includes approximately 10,000 distinct CDR3 sequences, about half of them detected once, and over 2.5% sits in the top ten. Tregs were sorted as CD4+CD25+CD127-/low cells. Sequencing was done on a sample of Tregs sorted from a lymph node. Receptors originate from a female donor with breast cancer.

This chain connects TRBV6-5 to TRBJ2-1; D unclear. V gave up 2 bases and J gave up 5 bases, with 7 bases separating them. CDR1 is MNHEY and CDR2 is SVGAGI in the germline V gene. The CDR3 length is 13 residues. The CDR3, as DNA: TGTGCCAGCAGTTACCCCGGTAACAATGAGCAGTTCTTC. The encoded protein is CASSYPGNNEQFF.

The count of this clonotype is one. CDR3 sequence (DNA): TGTGCCAGCAGCTCCGACAGGGGGTTGATGGAGACCCAGTACTTC. Translation: CASSSDRGLMETQYF. The chain uses TRBV5-6 and TRBJ2-5, with 9 bases that match TRBD1. The CDR3 is made up of 15 amino acids. Germline CDR1 SGHDT, CDR2 YYEEEE. J gave up 5 bases and V 3 bases, and 8 bases lay outside the gene matches.

The chain is built from TRBV5-1 and TRBJ2-1, with a tentative D call TRBD2 (6 bases). Germline-derived CDR1 and CDR2 are SGHRS and YFSETQ. The germline V and J ends were trimmed by 4 bases and 1 base, with 12 bases remaining between them. The CDR3 has 15 residues. This chain's CDR3 is CASSLSSVSYNEQFF. CDR3 DNA sequence: TGCGCCAGCAGCCTATCTAGCGTATCCTACAATGAGCAGTTCTTC.

This clonotype was counted between two and nine times. The chain joins TRBV4-2 to TRBJ1-3; D not certain. Trimming pared 1 base from V and 4 bases from J, leaving 5 bases between. This CDR3 has 13 amino acids. Germline lookup yields CDR1 LGHNA and CDR2 YNFKEQ. This chain's CDR3 is CASSQGGGNTIYF. The CDR3 DNA sequence: TGTGCCAGCAGCCAAGGCGGGGGAAACACCATATATTTT.

The gene calls are TRBV5-1 and TRBJ2-7, with TRBD1 identical over 7 bases. The germline V gene encodes CDR1 SGHRS and CDR2 YFSETQ. The CDR3 is 16 amino acids. V dropped 1 base and J dropped 0; count of bases not matched to a gene: 7. CDR3 coding DNA: TGCGCCAGCAGCTTGCAACCCAGGGACAGCTCCTACGAGCAGTACTTC. Its translation is CASSLQPRDSSYEQYF. Based on the CDR3 plus reference TRBV5-1 and TRBJ2-7, the full variable domain is KAGVTQTPRYLIKTRGQQVTLSCSPISGHRSVSWYQQTPGQGLQFLFEYFSETQRNKGNFPGRFSGRQFSNSRSEMNVSTLELGDSALYLCASSLQPRDSSYEQYFGPGTRLTVT.

The chain couples TRBV12-3 or TRBV12-4 to TRBJ1-1; 7 bases are shared with TRBD1. The CDR3 has 15 residues. V shed 3 bases, J shed 1 base, and the junction held 5 bases outside the gene matches. The CDR3 here is CASSFEGAWNTEAFF. The CDR3 DNA follows: TGTGCCAGCAGTTTCGAGGGGGCTTGGAACACTGAAGCTTTCTTT.

This clonotype was observed a handful of times. The chain combines TRBV5-1 with TRBJ2-5; possible D gene TRBD2, 6 bases. This CDR3 has 13 amino acids. Looked up from germline, CDR1 is SGHRS and CDR2 is YFSETQ. V lost 0 bases and J lost 9, with 12 bases in between. CDR3 residues: CASSLVRWEAQYF. CDR3 DNA sequence: TGCGCCAGCAGCTTGGTCAGGTGGGAGGCCCAGTACTTC.

The genes are TRBV2 and TRBJ2-2; D gene uncertain. This CDR3 has 12 residues. Germline CDR1 SNHLY, CDR2 FYNNEI. V dropped 5 bases and J dropped 6 bases, with 7 bases sitting between them. The CDR3 sequence: CASSSPPGELFF. DNA of the CDR3: TGTGCCAGCAGTTCACCCCCCGGGGAGCTGTTTTTT.